This TCR beta chain was sequenced during a study of blood T cells in healthy people across ages. V shed 6 bases and J 0 bases; nucleotides not matched to a gene: 6. The CDR3 is 15 amino acids. Germline V gene lookup returns CDR1 MNHEY and CDR2 SVGEGT. Alongside a J-beta primer mix, a sample-barcoded 5' primer served in a second PCR lasting 7 to 11 cycles. TCRdb used MiXCR to reprocess the 5' RACE reads, holding one entry per CDR3 protein. This sample has hundreds of thousands of distinct CDR3 sequences, with over 40% found just once. The receptor was isolated from a man aged 80 or over in good health. Input material: blood. This chain joins TRBV6-2 or TRBV6-3 and TRBJ2-3; 7 positions agree with TRBD1. In DNA, the CDR3 is TGTGCCAGCAGCGGACAGGTCTCTAGCACAGATACGCAGTATTTT. Translating it yields CASSGQVSSTDTQYF.